Presented here are 20 T cell receptor beta chains from one specimen sequenced in a study of CD8 T cells in Susac syndrome. Random hexamers primed reverse transcription of about 0.45 to 1 ug RNA. TCRdb ran MiXCR on the immunoSEQ multiplex PCR reads and lists one entry per CDR3 protein. The table shows 70,000 or so distinct CDR3 sequences, with around 96% occurring only once. Sequencing was done on a sample of CD8+ T cells from PBMCs. The receptors stem from a human donor with multiple sclerosis.

This clonotype has just one count. The genes are TRBV25-1 and TRBJ2-1, with 9 bases lining up with TRBD1. This CDR3 is built from 13 residues. The germline V gene has CDR1 MGHDK and CDR2 SYGVNS. J was trimmed by 7 bases and V by 5 bases; bases with no gene match: 3. The CDR3 spells CASSRDRANEQFF. CDR3 DNA: TGTGCCAGCAGTCGGGACAGGGCGAATGAGCAGTTCTTC.

This clonotype was recorded once. V usage is TRBV3-1 and J usage is TRBJ1-4; D not certain. The germline CDR1 and CDR2 sequences are LGHDT and YNNKEL (reference sequence). This CDR3 region has 14 residues. Trimming left V 2 bases short and J 0 bases short, with 4 bases between. The DNA for the CDR3 is TGTGCCAGCAGCCAACGGCCAACTAATGAAAAACTGTTTTTT. Its translation: CASSQRPTNEKLFF. The variable domain in full, with the rest retrieved from reference TRBV3-1 and TRBJ1-4, is DTAVSQTPKYLVTQMGNDKSIKCEQNLGHDTMYWYKQDSKKFLKIMFSYNNKELIINETVPNRFSPKSPDKAHLNLHINSLELGDSAVYFCASSQRPTNEKLFFGSGTQLSVL.

The gene calls are TRBV29-1 and TRBJ2-5; 9 bases line up with TRBD1. Germline V gene lookup returns CDR1 SQVTM and CDR2 ANQGSEA. The V segment lost 0 bases and the J segment 6 bases; nucleotides outside the gene matches: 11. This CDR3 spans 16 amino acids. The CDR3 loop reads CSVEDQTGTGTKTQYF. The CDR3 DNA sequence: TGCAGCGTTGAAGATCAAACAGGGACAGGGACAAAGACCCAGTACTTC.

This clonotype has only one observation. The chain employs TRBV20-1 and TRBJ1-2; D perhaps matches TRBD1 (6 bases). The V and J ends lost 3 bases and 6 bases respectively, with 11 bases between them. Germline V gene sequence: CDR1 DFQATT, CDR2 SNEGSKA (reference sequence). This CDR3 comprises 12 residues. The CDR3 sequence: CSARGGRDGYTF. The CDR3 nucleotides read TGCAGTGCTAGGGGGGGGCGAGATGGCTACACCTTC.

CDR3: CASRFGGQGQPQHF. The CDR3 region has the DNA TGTGCCAGCAGATTCGGGGGGCAAGGGCAGCCCCAGCATTTT. V gene TRBV27 combines with J gene TRBJ1-5, with D possibly matching TRBD1 (6 bases). CDR1 is MNHEY, CDR2 SMNVEV, per germline (reference sequence). V was clipped by 6 bases and J by 7 bases, with 16 bases between them. The CDR3 has 14 residues.

This chain links TRBV7-3 with TRBJ2-7; 9 positions match TRBD1. This CDR3 spans 17 amino acids. Looked up from germline, CDR1 is SGHTA and CDR2 is FQGTGA. V shed 6 bases and J 0 bases; nucleotides not matched to a gene: 12. The CDR3 protein is CASRWTRDRALSYEQYF. CDR3 bases: TGTGCCAGCAGGTGGACTCGGGACAGGGCTCTCTCCTACGAGCAGTACTTC.

The chain combines TRBV11-2 with TRBJ2-1; TRBD1 agrees at 8 bases. The V segment lost 5 bases and the J segment 0 bases; nucleotides outside the gene matches: 3. The CDR3 extends over 15 amino acids. CDR1 is SGHAT, CDR2 FQNNGV, per germline. The CDR3 sequence is CASSPGQGSYNEQFF. The CDR3 coding sequence is TGTGCCAGCAGCCCCGGACAGGGCTCCTACAATGAGCAGTTCTTC.

The CDR3 DNA is TGCGCCAGCACGGGGACAGGAGGGGAGTATGGCTACACCTTC. Translation: CASTGTGGEYGYTF. The rearrangement joins TRBV5-1 to TRBJ1-2, with 8 nucleotides matching TRBD1. Germline loops: CDR1 SGHRS, CDR2 YFSETQ. The CDR3 consists of 14 residues. V lost 6 bases and J lost 5; bases outside the gene matches: 9. Variable domain in full (rest from reference TRBV5-1 and TRBJ1-2): KAGVTQTPRYLIKTRGQQVTLSCSPISGHRSVSWYQQTPGQGLQFLFEYFSETQRNKGNFPGRFSGRQFSNSRSEMNVSTLELGDSALYLCASTGTGGEYGYTFGSGTRLTVV.

The gene calls are TRBV19 and TRBJ1-1, with unresolved D. CDR3 length equals 12 residues. The germline CDR1 and CDR2 sequences are LNHDA and SQIVND (reference sequence). Between the trimmed V and J ends, which lost 3 bases and 6 bases, there was a span of 8 bases. CDR3 sequence: CASSMREAEAFF. CDR3 DNA sequence: TGTGCCAGTAGTATGAGGGAAGCTGAAGCTTTCTTT.

J is TRBJ2-2 and V is TRBV2, with a weak D call TRBD1 (6 bases). This CDR3 is built from 15 residues. Germline CDR1 SNHLY, CDR2 FYNNEI. V was clipped by 6 bases and J by 1 base, with 12 bases between them. The CDR3 sequence is CASRQGRGNTGELFF. CDR3 DNA: TGTGCCAGCAGACAGGGCCGGGGGAACACCGGGGAGCTGTTTTTT.

The J gene is TRBJ2-1, the V gene TRBV29-1; D may correspond to TRBD1 or TRBD2 (5 bases each). This CDR3 comprises 13 residues. CDR1 and CDR2 from the germline V gene are SQVTM and ANQGSEA. Trimming removed 6 bases at V and 9 bases at J, with 18 bases between. The DNA of the CDR3 is TGCAGCGTCGGACTGGTCAGCGACAGTGAGCAGTTCTTC. Translated: CSVGLVSDSEQFF.

The CDR3 sequence: CSVETGRGQFEGELFF. The DNA of the CDR3 is TGCAGCGTTGAAACGGGCAGGGGGCAGTTCGAGGGGGAGCTGTTTTTT. The chain uses TRBV29-1 and TRBJ2-2; 8 positions agree with TRBD1. Germline V gives CDR1 SQVTM, CDR2 ANQGSEA. Losses at the gene ends were 2 bases for V and 8 bases for J; bases not matched to a gene: 13. The CDR3 length is 16 residues.

The chain employs TRBV19 and TRBJ1-1; D remains ambiguous. The CDR3 runs 13 residues. Germline CDR1 reads LNHDA; CDR2 reads SQIVND (reference sequence). V was pared by 3 bases and J by 2 bases, with 7 bases between. CDR3 DNA: TGTGCCAGTAGTATTGGTACCAACACTGAAGCTTTCTTT. This encodes CASSIGTNTEAFF.

The V and J genes are TRBV6-2 or TRBV6-3 and TRBJ2-3; no firm D call. Germline V CDR1 and CDR2: MNHEY, SVGEGT. The CDR3 covers 14 residues. Between the trimmed V and J ends, which lost 2 bases and 5 bases, there was a span of 11 bases. The DNA of the CDR3 is TGTGCCAGCAGTTACATGGCTAGACAAGATACGCAGTATTTT. Its translation is CASSYMARQDTQYF.

Here the CDR3 reads CASSLILAGAYYGYTF. The DNA for the CDR3 is TGTGCCAGCAGTTTAATCTTGGCAGGAGCCTACTATGGCTACACCTTC. V and J are TRBV27 and TRBJ1-2; no clear D. The length of the CDR3 is 16 residues. V lost 2 bases and J 3 bases, leaving 16 bases between the germline ends. Germline V gene lookup returns CDR1 MNHEY and CDR2 SMNVEV (reference sequence).

This chain joins TRBV6-2 or TRBV6-3 and TRBJ2-5; possible D gene TRBD1, 6 bases. Germline V lookup: CDR1 MNHEY, CDR2 SVGEGT. V lost 5 bases and J lost 5, with 12 bases in between. CDR3 length equals 13 residues. The CDR3 DNA is TGTGCCAGCAGTGACCCTAGGGGGGAGACCCAGTACTTC. Encoded protein: CASSDPRGETQYF.

V and J are TRBV9 and TRBJ2-1, with D maybe TRBD2 (7 bases). Between the trimmed V and J ends, which lost 4 bases and 9 bases, there was a span of 20 bases. Germline CDR1 SGDLS, CDR2 YYNGEE. This CDR3 has 15 amino acids. CDR3 protein: CASSPYGQGGVEQFF. CDR3 nucleotides: TGTGCCAGCAGCCCCTATGGTCAAGGGGGGGTTGAGCAGTTCTTC.

Written as DNA, the CDR3 is TGTGCCAGCAGCCCAGCTCAGGGAACAGATACGCAGTATTTT. Translated, it gives CASSPAQGTDTQYF. The chain combines TRBV14 with TRBJ2-3; weak D call: TRBD1 (5 bases). This CDR3 is built from 14 residues. The V end was cut by 4 bases, the J end by 3 bases, with 11 bases between. CDR1 is SGHDN, CDR2 FVKESK, per germline.

This chain uses TRBV6-1 with TRBJ1-1, with D possibly being TRBD1 (5 bases). The length of the CDR3 is 12 residues. Germline CDR1 reads MNHNS; CDR2 reads SASEGT. The V and J ends lost 10 bases and 1 base respectively, with 10 bases between them. As DNA, the CDR3 is TGTGCCACGCTTACAGGGAACACTGAAGCTTTCTTT. This gives the protein CATLTGNTEAFF.

The CDR3 reads CASSDRDRDYNEQFF. The CDR3 DNA sequence: TGTGCCAGCAGCGACCGGGACAGGGACTACAATGAGCAGTTCTTC. This chain uses TRBV7-9 with TRBJ2-1; TRBD1 aligns across 9 bases. The CDR3 is made up of 15 amino acids. Unmatched junction bases numbered 5, after V lost 5 bases and J lost 3 bases. Germline V CDR1 and CDR2: SEHNR, FQNEAQ (reference sequence).